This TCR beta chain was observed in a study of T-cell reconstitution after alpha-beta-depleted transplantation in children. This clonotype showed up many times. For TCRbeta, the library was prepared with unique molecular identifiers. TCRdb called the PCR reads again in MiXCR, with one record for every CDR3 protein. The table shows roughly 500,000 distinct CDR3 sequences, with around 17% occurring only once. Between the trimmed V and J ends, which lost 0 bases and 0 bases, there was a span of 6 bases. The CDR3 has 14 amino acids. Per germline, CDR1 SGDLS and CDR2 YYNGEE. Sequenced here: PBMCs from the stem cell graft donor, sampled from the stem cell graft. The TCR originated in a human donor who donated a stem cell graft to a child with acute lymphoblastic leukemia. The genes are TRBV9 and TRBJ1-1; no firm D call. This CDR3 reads CASSVASMNTEAFF. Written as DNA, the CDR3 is TGTGCCAGCAGCGTAGCCTCTATGAACACTGAAGCTTTCTTT.